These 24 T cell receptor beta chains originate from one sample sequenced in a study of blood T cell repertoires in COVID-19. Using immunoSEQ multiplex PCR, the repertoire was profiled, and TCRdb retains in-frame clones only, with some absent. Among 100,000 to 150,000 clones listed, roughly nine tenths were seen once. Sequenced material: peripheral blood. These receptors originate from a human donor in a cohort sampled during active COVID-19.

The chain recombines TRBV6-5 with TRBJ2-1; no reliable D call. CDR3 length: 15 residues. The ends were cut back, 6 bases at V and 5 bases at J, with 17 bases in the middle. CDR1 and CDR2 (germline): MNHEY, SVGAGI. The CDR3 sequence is CASRQGVERHNEQFF. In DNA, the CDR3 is TGTGCCAGCAGACAAGGTGTGGAGAGACACAATGAGCAGTTCTTC.

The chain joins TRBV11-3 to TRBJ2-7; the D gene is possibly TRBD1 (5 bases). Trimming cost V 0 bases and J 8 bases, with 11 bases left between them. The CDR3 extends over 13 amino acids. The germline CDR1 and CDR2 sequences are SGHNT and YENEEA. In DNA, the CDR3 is TGTGCCAGCAGCTTAGAAGTCAGGGCTCAGCAGTACTTC. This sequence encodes CASSLEVRAQQYF.

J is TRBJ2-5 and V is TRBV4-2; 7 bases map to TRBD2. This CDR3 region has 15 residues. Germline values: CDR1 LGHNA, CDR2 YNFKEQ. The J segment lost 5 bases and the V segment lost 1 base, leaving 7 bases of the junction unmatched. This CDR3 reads CASSQVPSGEETQYF. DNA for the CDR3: TGTGCCAGCAGCCAAGTGCCTAGCGGTGAGGAGACCCAGTACTTC.

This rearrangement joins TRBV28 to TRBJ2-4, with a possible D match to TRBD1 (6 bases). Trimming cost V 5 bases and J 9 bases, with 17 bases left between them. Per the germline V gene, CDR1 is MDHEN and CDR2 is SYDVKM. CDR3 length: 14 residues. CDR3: CASSGLGVGGIQYF. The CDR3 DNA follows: TGTGCCAGCAGTGGACTGGGGGTAGGGGGCATTCAGTACTTC.

This chain's CDR3 is CASSQKGGDTQYF. In DNA, the CDR3 is TGTGCCAGCAGCCAAAAAGGAGGGGATACGCAGTATTTT. The V and J genes are TRBV3-1 (or the pseudogene TRBV3-2) and TRBJ2-3; a possible D gene is TRBD2 (6 bases). Germline V gene lookup returns CDR1 LGHDT and CDR2 YNNKEL (reference sequence). Between the trimmed V and J ends, which lost 2 bases and 6 bases, there was a span of 9 bases. The CDR3 has 13 amino acids.

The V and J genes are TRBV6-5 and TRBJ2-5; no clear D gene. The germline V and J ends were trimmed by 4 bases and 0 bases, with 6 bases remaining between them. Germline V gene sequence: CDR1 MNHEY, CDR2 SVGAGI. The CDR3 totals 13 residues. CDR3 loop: CASSLQYQETQYF. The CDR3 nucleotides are TGTGCCAGCAGTTTACAGTACCAAGAGACCCAGTACTTC.

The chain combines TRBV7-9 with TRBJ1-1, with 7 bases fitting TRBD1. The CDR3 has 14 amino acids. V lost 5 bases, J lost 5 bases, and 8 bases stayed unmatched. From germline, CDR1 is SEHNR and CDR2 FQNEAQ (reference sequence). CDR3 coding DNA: TGTGCCAGCAGCCCCCGACAGGGTTGGACTGAAGCTTTCTTT. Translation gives CASSPRQGWTEAFF.

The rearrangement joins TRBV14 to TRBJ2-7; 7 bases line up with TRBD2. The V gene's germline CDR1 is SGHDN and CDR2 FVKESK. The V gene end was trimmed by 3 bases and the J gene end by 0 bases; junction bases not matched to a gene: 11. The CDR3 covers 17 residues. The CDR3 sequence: CASSQIKRDRYSYEQYF. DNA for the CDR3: TGTGCCAGCAGCCAGATAAAGCGGGACCGATACTCCTACGAGCAGTACTTC. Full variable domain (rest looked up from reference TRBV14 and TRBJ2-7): EAGVTQFPSHSVIEKGQTVTLRCDPISGHDNLYWYRRVMGKEIKFLLHFVKESKQDESGMPNNRFLAERTGGTYSTLKVQPAELEDSGVYFCASSQIKRDRYSYEQYFGPGTRLTVT.

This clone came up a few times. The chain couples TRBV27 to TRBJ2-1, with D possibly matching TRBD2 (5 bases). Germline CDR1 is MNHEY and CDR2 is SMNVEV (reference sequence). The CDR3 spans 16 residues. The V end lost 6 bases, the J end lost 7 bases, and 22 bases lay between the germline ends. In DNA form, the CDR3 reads TGTGCCAGCAGACCGGAACGCGGAGTGAGGGTAAATGAGCAGTTCTTC. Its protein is CASRPERGVRVNEQFF.

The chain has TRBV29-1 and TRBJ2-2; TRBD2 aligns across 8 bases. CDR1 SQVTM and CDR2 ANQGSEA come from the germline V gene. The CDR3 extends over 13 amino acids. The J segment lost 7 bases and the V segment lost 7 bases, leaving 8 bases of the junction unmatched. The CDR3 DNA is TGCAGCGCCAGACTAGCGCGTGACGGGGAGCTGTTTTTT. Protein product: CSARLARDGELFF.

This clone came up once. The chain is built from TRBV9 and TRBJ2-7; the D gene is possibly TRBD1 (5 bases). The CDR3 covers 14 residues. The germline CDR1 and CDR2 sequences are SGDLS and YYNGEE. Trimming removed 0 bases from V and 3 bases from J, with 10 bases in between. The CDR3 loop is CASSVDKGNYEQYF. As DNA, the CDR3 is TGTGCCAGCAGCGTAGATAAGGGGAACTACGAGCAGTACTTC.

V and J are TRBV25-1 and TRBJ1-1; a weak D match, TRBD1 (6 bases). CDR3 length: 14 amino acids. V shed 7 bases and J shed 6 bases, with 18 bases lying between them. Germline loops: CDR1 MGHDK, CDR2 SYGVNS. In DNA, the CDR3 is TGTGCCAGCATCCCCTACGGGGAGGGGGCTGAAGCTTTCTTT. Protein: CASIPYGEGAEAFF. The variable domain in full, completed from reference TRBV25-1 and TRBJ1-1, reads EADIYQTPRYLVIGTGKKITLECSQTMGHDKMYWYQQDPGMELHLIHYSYGVNSTEKGDLSSESTVSRIRTEHFPLTLESARPSHTSQYLCASIPYGEGAEAFFGQGTRLTVV.

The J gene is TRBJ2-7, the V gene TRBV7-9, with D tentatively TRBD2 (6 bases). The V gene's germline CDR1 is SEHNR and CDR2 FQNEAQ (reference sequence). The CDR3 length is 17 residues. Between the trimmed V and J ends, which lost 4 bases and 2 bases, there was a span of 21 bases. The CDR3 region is CASSSLASFSGTYEQYF. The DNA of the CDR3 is TGTGCCAGCAGCTCACTCGCGTCATTTAGCGGTACCTACGAGCAGTACTTC.

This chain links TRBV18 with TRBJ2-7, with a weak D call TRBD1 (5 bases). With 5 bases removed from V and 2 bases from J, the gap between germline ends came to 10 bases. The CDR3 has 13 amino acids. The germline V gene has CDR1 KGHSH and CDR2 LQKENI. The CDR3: CASSADRTYEQYF. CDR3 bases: TGTGCCAGCTCAGCAGACAGAACCTACGAGCAGTACTTC.

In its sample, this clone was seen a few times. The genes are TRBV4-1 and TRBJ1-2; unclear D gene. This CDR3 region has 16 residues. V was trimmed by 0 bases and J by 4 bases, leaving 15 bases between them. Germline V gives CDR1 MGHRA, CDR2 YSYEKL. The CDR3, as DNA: TGCGCCAGCAGCCAAGATCCAGGTGCCCCAGGCTATGGCTACACCTTC. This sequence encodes CASSQDPGAPGYGYTF.

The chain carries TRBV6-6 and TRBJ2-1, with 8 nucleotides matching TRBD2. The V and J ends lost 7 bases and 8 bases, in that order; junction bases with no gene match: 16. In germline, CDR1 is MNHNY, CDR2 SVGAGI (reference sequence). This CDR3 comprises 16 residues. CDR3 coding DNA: TGTGCCAGCACCAAAAAGGGATTAGCGGGATCACATGAGCAGTTCTTC. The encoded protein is CASTKKGLAGSHEQFF.

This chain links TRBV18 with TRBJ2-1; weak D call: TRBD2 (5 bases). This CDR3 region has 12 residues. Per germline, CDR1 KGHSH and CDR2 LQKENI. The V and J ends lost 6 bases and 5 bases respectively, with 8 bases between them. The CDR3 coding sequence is TGTGCCAGCTCGCACGGGGACAATGAGCAGTTCTTC. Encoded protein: CASSHGDNEQFF. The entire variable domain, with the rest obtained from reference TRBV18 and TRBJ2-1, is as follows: NAGVMQNPRHLVRRRGQEARLRCSPMKGHSHVYWYRQLPEEGLKFMVYLQKENIIDESGMPKERFSAEFPKEGPSILRIQQVVRGDSAAYFCASSHGDNEQFFGPGTRLTVL.

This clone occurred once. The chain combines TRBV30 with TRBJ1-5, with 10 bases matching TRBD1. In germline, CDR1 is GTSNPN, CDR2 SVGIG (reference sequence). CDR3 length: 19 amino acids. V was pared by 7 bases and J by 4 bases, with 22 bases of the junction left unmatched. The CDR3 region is CAFSLTGTGAVGWNQPQHF. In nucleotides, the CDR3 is TGTGCCTTCTCGTTGACCGGGACAGGGGCTGTGGGATGGAATCAGCCCCAGCATTTT.

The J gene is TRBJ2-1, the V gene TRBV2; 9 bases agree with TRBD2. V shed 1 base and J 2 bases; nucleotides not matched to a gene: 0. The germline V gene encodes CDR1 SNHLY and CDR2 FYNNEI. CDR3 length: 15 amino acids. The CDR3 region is CASSEGGGAYNEQFF. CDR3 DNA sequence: TGTGCCAGCAGTGAAGGCGGGGGGGCCTACAATGAGCAGTTCTTC.

The CDR3 region is CASSSGTLETQYF. The CDR3, as DNA: TGTGCCAGCAGCTCGGGGACTCTGGAGACCCAGTACTTC. The chain recombines TRBV9 with TRBJ2-5; tentatively, D is TRBD2 (6 bases). From germline, CDR1 is SGDLS and CDR2 YYNGEE. The CDR3 has 13 residues. The V gene lost 4 bases and the J gene lost 5 bases, with 12 bases spanning the gap. Full variable domain (outside the CDR3, taken from reference TRBV9 and TRBJ2-5): DSGVTQTPKHLITATGQRVTLRCSPRSGDLSVYWYQQSLDQGLQFLIQYYNGEERAKGNILERFSAQQFPDLHSELNLSSLELGDSALYFCASSSGTLETQYFGPGTRLLVL.

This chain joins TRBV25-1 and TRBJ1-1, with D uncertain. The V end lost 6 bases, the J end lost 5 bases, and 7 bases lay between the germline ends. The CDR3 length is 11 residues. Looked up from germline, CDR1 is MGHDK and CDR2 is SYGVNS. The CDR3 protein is CASRLRTEAFF. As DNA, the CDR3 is TGTGCCAGCAGACTACGAACTGAAGCTTTCTTT.

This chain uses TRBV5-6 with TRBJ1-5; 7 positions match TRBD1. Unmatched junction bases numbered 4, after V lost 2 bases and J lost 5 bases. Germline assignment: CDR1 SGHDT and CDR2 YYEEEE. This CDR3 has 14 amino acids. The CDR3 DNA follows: TGTGCCAGCAGCTTTTGGGACAGTCATCAGCCCCAGCATTTT. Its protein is CASSFWDSHQPQHF.

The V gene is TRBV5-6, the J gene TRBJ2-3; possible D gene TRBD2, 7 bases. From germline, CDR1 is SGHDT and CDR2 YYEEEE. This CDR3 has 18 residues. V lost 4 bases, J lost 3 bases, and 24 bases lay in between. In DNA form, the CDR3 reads TGTGCCAGCAGCAACTTTTGGGGGGGGCGGGATATTACAGATACGCAGTATTTT. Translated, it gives CASSNFWGGRDITDTQYF.

The DNA of the CDR3 is TGTGCCAGTAGTAACCTAGCGGGAGAGACCCAGTACTTC. Encoded protein: CASSNLAGETQYF. The chain combines TRBV19 with TRBJ2-5, with 8 nucleotides matching TRBD2. Looked up from germline, CDR1 is LNHDA and CDR2 is SQIVND (reference sequence). This CDR3 has 13 amino acids. V trimming: 4 bases; J trimming: 4 bases; junction bases outside the gene matches: 2. Full variable domain (missing parts from reference TRBV19 and TRBJ2-5): DGGITQSPKYLFRKEGQNVTLSCEQNLNHDAMYWYRQDPGQGLRLIYYSQIVNDFQKGDIAEGYSVSREKKESFPLTVTSAQKNPTAFYLCASSNLAGETQYFGPGTRLLVL.